This T cell receptor (beta chain) was identified in a study of blood T cells in healthy people across ages. A J-beta primer mix and a sample-barcoded 5' primer were used in a second PCR of about 7 to 12 cycles. Each CDR3 protein is one row after TCRdb ran MiXCR on the 5' RACE reads. The sample contains roughly 730,000 distinct CDR3 sequences, 45% to 70% of which appear only once. The germline V gene encodes CDR1 SGHRS and CDR2 YFSETQ. V was pared by 0 bases and J by 7 bases, with 6 bases of the junction left unmatched. The CDR3 is 16 residues long. The sequencing input was blood. The TCR comes from a man aged 40-49 years in good health. This sequence joins TRBV5-1 and TRBJ1-6, with TRBD1 identical over 8 bases. DNA for the CDR3: TGCGCCAGCAGCTTGGAGTCAGGGGGCTCCAATTCACCCCTCCACTTT. It codes for CASSLESGGSNSPLHF.